One sample yielded the 6 T cell receptor beta chains listed below, sequenced in a study of T cell responses to AZD1222 COVID-19 vaccine. The table came from immunoSEQ multiplex PCR; TCRdb's copy has only in-frame clones and leaves some out. Of about 27,000 clones in the sample, around 92% are singletons; the top ten hold 6.5% to 9.5%. Here the sequenced sample was peripheral blood, taken 28 days after the second AZD1222 dose. The receptor source for this set is an adult who received the AZD1222 COVID-19 vaccine.

This chain connects TRBV4-1 to TRBJ1-4; 8 positions match TRBD1. This CDR3 is 15 amino acids long. The germline V gene encodes CDR1 MGHRA and CDR2 YSYEKL. Germline trimming cut 0 bases from V and 7 bases from J; bases unmatched to any gene: 4. CDR3 nucleotide sequence: TGCGCCAGCAGCCAAGAAAGAACAGGGGGTGAAAAACTGTTTTTT. Amino acid sequence: CASSQERTGGEKLFF.

In this sample, this clone turned up once. The chain has TRBV4-1 and TRBJ2-1; 7 bases match TRBD1. Looked up from germline, CDR1 is MGHRA and CDR2 is YSYEKL. The trim removed 4 bases at V and 5 bases at J, leaving 8 bases unmatched. This CDR3 contains 15 residues. In nucleotides, the CDR3 is TGCGCCAGCAGCCTTACAGGGGCAGGGGACAATGAGCAGTTCTTC. It is translated as CASSLTGAGDNEQFF.

The chain is built from TRBV5-1 and TRBJ2-5, with 9 bases that match TRBD2. Germline trimming cut 6 bases from V and 1 base from J; bases unmatched to any gene: 10. Germline loops: CDR1 SGHRS, CDR2 YFSETQ. The CDR3 loop spans 16 amino acids. CDR3 nucleotide sequence: TGCGCCAGCACCCGGGGGGCTAGCGGGACCCAAGAGACCCAGTACTTC. It yields the protein CASTRGASGTQETQYF.

The chain uses TRBV30 and TRBJ1-4, with 11 bases lining up with TRBD1. This CDR3 is 17 amino acids long. Germline-derived CDR1 and CDR2 are GTSNPN and SVGIG (reference sequence). The V segment lost 5 bases and the J segment 8 bases; nucleotides outside the gene matches: 16. The CDR3: CAWATRRTGGSREKLFF. The CDR3, as DNA: TGTGCCTGGGCCACCCGAAGGACAGGGGGCTCTCGGGAAAAACTGTTTTTT.

The chain combines TRBV3-1 (or the pseudogene TRBV3-2) with TRBJ1-2; D remains unclear. The CDR3 has 12 residues. The V and J ends lost 4 bases and 3 bases respectively, with 6 bases between them. The germline CDR1 and CDR2 sequences are LGHDT and YNNKEL (reference sequence). This chain's CDR3 is CASSPRDYGYTF. The CDR3 DNA follows: TGTGCCAGCAGCCCCCGGGACTATGGCTACACCTTC.

The chain couples TRBV5-1 to TRBJ2-3, with 12 positions matching TRBD1. With V trimmed by 4 bases and J by 5 bases, 8 bases remained unmatched. Germline CDR1 and CDR2: SGHRS and YFSETQ. The CDR3 runs to 16 residues. The CDR3 DNA reads as TGCGCCAGCAGCACATCCGGGACAGGGGGCAGAGATACGCAGTATTTT. Protein sequence: CASSTSGTGGRDTQYF.